The 8 T cell receptor beta chains listed next were all sequenced from one sample in a study of regulatory T cells in long-lasting Graves disease. Relying on iRepertoire HTBI primers and Arm-PCR of CDR3 regions, the team built TCR beta libraries. One entry per CDR3 protein results from TCRdb running MiXCR on the multiplex PCR reads. Of hundreds of thousands of distinct CDR3 sequences listed, 9.5% to 15% were seen once; the top ten hold around 10%. The time point was: newly diagnosed GD, antithyroid drugs for less than 3 months. PBMCs provided the RNA from which the TCR library was made. These same records also appear under a second study, on T cells in Graves' hyperthyroidism and ophthalmopathy.

The input for sequencing was peripheral blood mononuclear cells (PBMCs), taken at new diagnosis, from a patient treated with antithyroid drugs. The receptors were sampled from a woman in her twenties or thirties with Graves disease.

This clonotype has a count of ten or more. This chain joins TRBV6-5 and TRBJ1-6; no clear D gene. V was trimmed by 2 bases and J by 10 bases, leaving 9 bases between them. The CDR3 is made up of 13 amino acids. Germline CDR1 reads MNHEY; CDR2 reads SVGAGI. CDR3 protein: CASSYPLGSPLHF. The CDR3 coding sequence is TGTGCCAGCAGTTACCCTTTGGGGTCACCCCTCCACTTT.

Concerning this clonotype: This sequence may be a read error, since a much larger clone differs from it by one base. Here the CDR3 omits its conserved ending phenylalanine or tryptophan, so a read error is the likely source. As DNA, the CDR3 is TGTGCCATCAGTGGGCCGGGAGGAGGCACAGATACGCAGTATTCT. Translation gives CAISGPGGGTDTQYS. The J gene is TRBJ2-3, the V gene TRBV10-3; 7 bases fit TRBD2. Germline V lookup: CDR1 ENHRY, CDR2 SYGVKD. The CDR3 sequence is 15 residues long. V lost 4 bases, J lost 1 base, and 5 bases stayed unmatched.

This clonotype was picked up many times. This chain links TRBV28 with TRBJ1-2; TRBD1 is a possible D gene (5 bases). The germline V and J ends were trimmed by 6 bases and 0 bases, with 14 bases remaining between them. The germline V gene encodes CDR1 MDHEN and CDR2 SYDVKM. The CDR3 consists of 15 residues. CDR3: CASSGGGLANYGYTF. The CDR3 DNA follows: TGTGCCAGCAGCGGCGGGGGGTTAGCTAACTATGGCTACACCTTC.

V gene TRBV20-1 combines with J gene TRBJ2-7; a possible D gene is TRBD2 (5 bases). Germline V CDR1 and CDR2: DFQATT, SNEGSKA (reference sequence). The CDR3 has 14 amino acids. V lost 3 bases, J lost 0 bases, and 12 bases lay in between. The CDR3 region is CSASEDWYSYEQYF. As DNA, the CDR3 is TGCAGTGCTAGTGAGGACTGGTACTCCTACGAGCAGTACTTC.

This clonotype was observed at least ten times. The chain couples TRBV30 to TRBJ1-2, with 7 positions matching TRBD1. CDR1 GTSNPN and CDR2 SVGIG come from the germline V gene (reference sequence). The CDR3 has 12 residues. The V and J ends lost 6 bases and 4 bases, in that order; junction bases with no gene match: 5. CDR3 protein: CACWDSFYGYTF. The DNA of the CDR3 is TGTGCCTGTTGGGACAGCTTCTATGGCTACACCTTC.

This clonotype was seen many times. The chain joins TRBV12-5 to TRBJ1-2; D remains unclear. V was clipped by 1 base and J by 10 bases, with 10 bases between them. The CDR3 extends over 12 amino acids. Germline CDR1 and CDR2: LGHNT and FRNRAP. The CDR3: CASGLGYRDYTF. The CDR3 nucleotides read TGTGCTAGTGGTTTGGGCTACAGAGACTACACCTTC.

This clonotype was detected ten times or more. V gene TRBV28 combines with J gene TRBJ1-1; maybe TRBD1 (5 bases). Germline CDR1 MDHEN, CDR2 SYDVKM. This CDR3 is 13 amino acids long. V lost 8 bases and J lost 1, with 11 bases in between. The CDR3 here is CASYQGWNTEAFF. The CDR3 region has the DNA TGTGCCAGCTATCAGGGCTGGAACACTGAAGCTTTCTTT.

This clonotype was observed at least ten times. The gene calls are TRBV20-1 and TRBJ2-5, with 8 positions matching TRBD2. J lost 2 bases, V lost 5 bases, and 10 bases had no gene match. CDR3 length: 15 amino acids. The germline V gene encodes CDR1 DFQATT and CDR2 SNEGSKA (reference sequence). Here the CDR3 DNA reads TGCAGTGCTCGGAGCGGGGGCGGACGACAAGAGACCCAGTACTTC. This encodes CSARSGGGRQETQYF.